The clone carrying this T cell receptor (beta chain) was detected only a few times. Per the study methods: Researchers report that nucleated cell counts were estimated from reference gene primer amplification. Assay used: immunoSEQ multiplex PCR; TCRdb lists only in-frame clones, some missing. The V and J calls and clone size were taken over from that table, and D and trimming were inferred from the DNA. The sample records a few hundred thousand clones, 80% to 90% being singletons. This sample was taken from a study of blood T cell repertoires in COVID-19. For the study at large: Acute and convalescent COVID-19 samples came from the United States, Italy and Spain. Nucleic acid was either cDNA or gDNA, and it came from T cells, B-cell-depleted T cells, or PBMCs.

The J segment lost 10 bases and the V segment lost 5 bases, leaving 5 bases of the junction unmatched. The CDR3 spans 12 residues. CDR1 KGHSH and CDR2 LQKENI come from the germline V gene. Sample: peripheral blood. The receptor was isolated from a woman in her sixties or seventies who had recovered from COVID-19. V and J are TRBV18 and TRBJ2-1, with 7 bases matching TRBD2. In DNA, the CDR3 is TGTGCCAGCTCAAGAGCGGGAAGGGAGCAGTTCTTC. Encoded protein: CASSRAGREQFF.